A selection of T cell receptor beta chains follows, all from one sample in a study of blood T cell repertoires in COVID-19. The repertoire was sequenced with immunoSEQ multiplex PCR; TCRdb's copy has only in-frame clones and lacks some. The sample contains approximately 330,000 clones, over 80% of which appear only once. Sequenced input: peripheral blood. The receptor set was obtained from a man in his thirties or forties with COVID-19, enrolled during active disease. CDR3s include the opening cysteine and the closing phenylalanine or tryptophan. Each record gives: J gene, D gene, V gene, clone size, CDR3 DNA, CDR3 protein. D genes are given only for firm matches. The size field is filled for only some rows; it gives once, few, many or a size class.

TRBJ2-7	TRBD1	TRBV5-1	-	TGCGCCAGCAGCGGGGGGACAGGGAACGACGAGCAGTACTTC	CASSGGTGNDEQYF
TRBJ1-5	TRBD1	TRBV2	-	TGTGCCAGCAGTGAAGAGGGGGCAAGCAATCAGCCCCAGCATTTT	CASSEEGASNQPQHF
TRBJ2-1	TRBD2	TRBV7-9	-	TGTGCCAGCAGTCCTGGCCGAGGACTAGCGGCCTACAATGAGCAGTTCTTC	CASSPGRGLAAYNEQFF
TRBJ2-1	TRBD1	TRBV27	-	TGTGCCAGCAGGACAGGGTCGAGGGTTGAGCAGTTCTTC	CASRTGSRVEQFF
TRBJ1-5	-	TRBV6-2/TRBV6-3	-	TGTGCCAGCAGTTATGGCGGTCCATATAGCAATCAGCCCCAGCATTTT	CASSYGGPYSNQPQHF
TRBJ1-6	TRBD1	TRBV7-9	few	TGTGCCAGCAGCCTCGACAGGGTTGATTCACCCCTCCACTTT	CASSLDRVDSPLHF
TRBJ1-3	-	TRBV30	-	TGTGCCTGGAGGCCGCGGGGCTCTCTTAGAAACACCATATATTTT	CAWRPRGSLRNTIYF
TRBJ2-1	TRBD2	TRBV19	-	TGTGCCAGTAGTATAGAAGCGGGGGGGAGCTCCTACAATGAGCAGTTCTTC	CASSIEAGGSSYNEQFF
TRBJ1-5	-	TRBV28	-	TGTGCCAGCAGTTTAGGGCAGGGTCATCAGCCCCAGCATTTT	CASSLGQGHQPQHF
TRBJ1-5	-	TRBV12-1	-	TGTGCCAGCAGCCCCCATTTCAGGGGGAGTAGCAATCAGCCCCAGCATTTT	CASSPHFRGSSNQPQHF
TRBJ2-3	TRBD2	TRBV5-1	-	TGCGCCAGCAGCGCTAGCGGGAGGGTCGATACGCAGTATTTT	CASSASGRVDTQYF
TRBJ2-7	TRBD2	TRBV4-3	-	TGCGCCAGCAGCCAAGACCTAGCGGGAGTAGGGTACGAGCAGTACTTC	CASSQDLAGVGYEQYF
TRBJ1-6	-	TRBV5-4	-	TGTGCCAGCAGCTTGGCCGAGGCAGGGAGGAATTCACCCCTCCACTTT	CASSLAEAGRNSPLHF
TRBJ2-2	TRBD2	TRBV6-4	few	TGTGCCAGCAGTGACTCAGCGGGGGACACCGGGGAGCTGTTTTTT	CASSDSAGDTGELFF
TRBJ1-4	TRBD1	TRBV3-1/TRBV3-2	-	TGTGCCAGCAGCCAGTCGAGACAGGGAAAACTGTTTTTT	CASSQSRQGKLFF
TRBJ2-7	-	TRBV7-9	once	TGTGCCAGCAGCTCCCACGGGGAGTCCTACGAGCAGTACTTC	CASSSHGESYEQYF
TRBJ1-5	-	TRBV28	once	TGTGCCAGCAGGAACAGGGAGCTCCTTAGCAATCAGCCCCAGCATTTT	CASRNRELLSNQPQHF
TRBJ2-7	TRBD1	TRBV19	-	TGTGCCAGTAGTATAGCTGGGACAGGGATCCTCTACGAGCAGTACTTC	CASSIAGTGILYEQYF
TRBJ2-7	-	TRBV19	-	TGTGCCAGTACTCACGGCCAGGGGCCTATCTACGAGCAGTACTTC	CASTHGQGPIYEQYF
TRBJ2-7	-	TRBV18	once	TGTGCCAGCTCATCCGGGACTGGGTACGAGCAGTACTTC	CASSSGTGYEQYF
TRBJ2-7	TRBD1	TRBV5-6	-	TGTGCCAGCAGCCTCCGGGACAGAAACTACGAGCAGTACTTC	CASSLRDRNYEQYF
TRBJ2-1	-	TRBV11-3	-	TGTGCCAGCAGCCCCGGGACATCCTACAATGAGCAGTTCTTC	CASSPGTSYNEQFF
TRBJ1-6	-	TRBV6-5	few	TGTGCCAGCAGTCGCGGACAGCCCTCACCCCTCCACTTT	CASSRGQPSPLHF
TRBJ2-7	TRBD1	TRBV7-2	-	TGTGCCAGCAGCCATCGGACAGGGGCCCTCTACGAGCAGTACTTC	CASSHRTGALYEQYF
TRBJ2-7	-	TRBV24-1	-	TGTGCCACCAGTGCGGGGTACGAGCAGTACTTC	CATSAGYEQYF
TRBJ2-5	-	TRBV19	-	TGTGCCAGTAGTACGGGGTGGGCAGAGACCCAGTACTTC	CASSTGWAETQYF
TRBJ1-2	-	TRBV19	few	TGTGCCAGTAGTATAGATCGCACAGGAACTTATGGCTACACCTTC	CASSIDRTGTYGYTF
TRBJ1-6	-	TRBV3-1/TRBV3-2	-	TGTGCCAGCAGCCAAGATCCGCGGGGGATTTCTAATTCACCCCTCCACTTT	CASSQDPRGISNSPLHF
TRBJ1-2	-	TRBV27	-	TGTGCCAGCAGTTTTCGGGGAAACTATGGCTACACCTTC	CASSFRGNYGYTF
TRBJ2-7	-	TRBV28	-	TGTGCCAGCAGTTTGTCAGGCGGGCCTCTCTACGAGCAGTACTTC	CASSLSGGPLYEQYF
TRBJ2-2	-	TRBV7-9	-	TGTGCCAGCAGACAAGGAGCAGGGGCGAACCGAACCACCGGGGAGCTGTTTTTT	CASRQGAGANRTTGELFF
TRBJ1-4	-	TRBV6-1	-	TGTGCCAGCAGTGAATTGGGGCCCAATGGATATGAAAAACTGTTTTTT	CASSELGPNGYEKLFF
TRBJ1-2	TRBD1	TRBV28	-	TGTGCCAGCAGTTCTCGACAGGGGAGCGGCTACACCTTC	CASSSRQGSGYTF
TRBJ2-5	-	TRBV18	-	TGTGCCAGCTCACCATGGGTTTGGCAGGGAAAGTCGGAGACCCAGTACTTC	CASSPWVWQGKSETQYF
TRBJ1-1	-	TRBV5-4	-	TGTGCCAGCAGCTTGGCCGACACTGAAGCTTTCTTT	CASSLADTEAFF
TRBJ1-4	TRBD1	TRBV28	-	TGTGCCAGCACCTTGACAGGGCCCTATGAAAAACTGTTTTTT	CASTLTGPYEKLFF
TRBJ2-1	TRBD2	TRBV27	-	TGTGCCAGCAGTCTGGGGGGGAGCTCCTACAATGAGCAGTTCTTC	CASSLGGSSYNEQFF
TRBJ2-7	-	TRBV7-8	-	TGTGCCAGCAGCCCGCAGGGGACCTACGAGCAGTACTTC	CASSPQGTYEQYF
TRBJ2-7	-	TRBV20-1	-	TGCAGTGCCGTGCAGGGGCACGAGCAGTACTTC	CSAVQGHEQYF
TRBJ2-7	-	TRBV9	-	TGTGCCAGCAGCGTAGGAGACAGGTCCTACGAGCAGTACTTC	CASSVGDRSYEQYF
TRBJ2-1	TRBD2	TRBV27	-	TGTGCCAGCAGTCCCGGGACTAGCGGTAGAAATGAGCAGTTCTTC	CASSPGTSGRNEQFF
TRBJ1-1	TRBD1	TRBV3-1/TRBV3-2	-	TGTGCCAGCGCATCGGGACAGGAAGCTTTCTTT	CASASGQEAFF
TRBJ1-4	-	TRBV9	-	TGTGCCAGCAGCCCCCCAGGGAATTTTGAAAAACTGTTTTTT	CASSPPGNFEKLFF
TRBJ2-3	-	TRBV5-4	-	TGTGCCAGCAGCTCGATACAGGGATTCACAGATACGCAGTATTTT	CASSSIQGFTDTQYF
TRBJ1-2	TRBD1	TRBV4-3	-	TGCGCCAGCAGCCAAGATATGGAGGGGGCGTCCAACTATGGCTACACCTTC	CASSQDMEGASNYGYTF
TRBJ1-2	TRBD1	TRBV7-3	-	TGTGCCAGCAGCCTCCGGGACAGGGATATGAGTGGCTACACCTTC	CASSLRDRDMSGYTF
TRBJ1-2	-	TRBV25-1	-	TGTGCCAGCAGCCCATGGGAGGGGGGAGAACTATCGGGCTACACCTTC	CASSPWEGGELSGYTF
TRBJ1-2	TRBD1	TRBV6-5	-	TGTGCCAGCAGTCACTGGGACAGGGGGCAGGGCTACACCTTC	CASSHWDRGQGYTF
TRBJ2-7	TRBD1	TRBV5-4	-	TGTGCCAGCAGTCAAACAGGGGCCGGAGCCTACGAGCAGTACTTC	CASSQTGAGAYEQYF